This T cell receptor (beta chain) comes out of a study of blood T cell repertoires in COVID-19. In germline, CDR1 is SGHVS, CDR2 FNYEAQ. The CDR3 runs 14 residues. The ends lost 5 bases at V and 6 bases at J; junction bases unmatched: 6. The protocol was immunoSEQ multiplex PCR, while the TCRdb copy is restricted to in-frame clones and leaves out a portion. The profile covers about 670,000 clones, with about nine tenths appearing a single time and around 0.3% taken by the ten largest. The TCR originated in a woman younger than 30 with acute or convalescent COVID-19. This rearrangement joins TRBV7-6 to TRBJ2-7; 11 nucleotides align to TRBD2. The sequenced sample was peripheral blood. CDR3: CASSLLAGDREQYF. Written as DNA, the CDR3 is TGTGCCAGCAGCCTACTAGCGGGGGATCGCGAGCAGTACTTC.